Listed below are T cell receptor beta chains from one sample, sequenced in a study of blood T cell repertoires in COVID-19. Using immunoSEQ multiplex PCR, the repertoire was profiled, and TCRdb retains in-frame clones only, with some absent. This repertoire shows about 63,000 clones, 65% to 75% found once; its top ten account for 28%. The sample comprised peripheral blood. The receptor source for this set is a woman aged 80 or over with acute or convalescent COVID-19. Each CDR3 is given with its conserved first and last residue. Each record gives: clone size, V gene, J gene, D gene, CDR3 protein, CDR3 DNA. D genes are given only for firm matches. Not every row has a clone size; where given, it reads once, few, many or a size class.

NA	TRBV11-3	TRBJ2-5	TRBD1	CASSPDSTGAQETQYF	TGTGCCAGCAGCCCAGACAGTACAGGGGCCCAAGAGACCCAGTACTTC
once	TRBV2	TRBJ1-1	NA	CASLVGPGTEAFF	TGTGCCAGCCTCGTGGGCCCGGGGACTGAAGCTTTCTTT
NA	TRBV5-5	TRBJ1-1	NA	CASSLGSGGTEAFF	TGTGCCAGCAGCTTGGGTTCCGGGGGCACTGAAGCTTTCTTT
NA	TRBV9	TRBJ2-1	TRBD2	CASSAHPGLAANNEQFF	TGTGCCAGCAGCGCGCATCCGGGACTAGCGGCCAACAATGAGCAGTTCTTC
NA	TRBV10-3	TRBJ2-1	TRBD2	CAISQAWGGTSGSSYNEQFF	TGTGCCATCAGTCAAGCCTGGGGTGGGACTAGCGGGAGCTCCTACAATGAGCAGTTCTTC
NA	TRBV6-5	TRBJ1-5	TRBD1	CASQLDRGNNQPQHF	TGTGCCAGCCAACTCGACAGGGGCAACAATCAGCCCCAGCATTTT
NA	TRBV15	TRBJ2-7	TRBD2	CATSSKGRAGGHWGEQYF	TGTGCCACCAGCAGCAAAGGGCGGGCGGGAGGCCACTGGGGCGAGCAGTACTTC
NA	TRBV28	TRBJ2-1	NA	CASTSSHEQFF	TGTGCCAGCACTTCCTCCCATGAGCAGTTCTTC
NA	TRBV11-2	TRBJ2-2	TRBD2	CASSLVLAGGPGELFF	TGTGCCAGCAGCTTAGTCCTAGCGGGAGGCCCCGGGGAGCTGTTTTTT
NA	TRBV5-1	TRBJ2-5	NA	CASSLSVQSVETQYF	TGCGCCAGCAGCTTGTCCGTTCAGTCTGTAGAGACCCAGTACTTC
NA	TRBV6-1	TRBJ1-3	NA	CASSESADNRYTIYF	TGTGCCAGCAGTGAATCGGCGGACAACCGGTACACCATATATTTT
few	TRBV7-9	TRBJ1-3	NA	CASSLDTSGNTIYF	TGTGCCAGCAGCCTGGACACCTCTGGAAACACCATATATTTT
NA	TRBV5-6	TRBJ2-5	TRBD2	CASSLGLAGEETQYF	TGTGCCAGCAGCTTGGGCCTAGCGGGAGAAGAGACCCAGTACTTC
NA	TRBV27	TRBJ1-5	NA	CASTSGGQPQHF	TGTGCCAGCACCTCCGGCGGGCAGCCCCAGCATTTT
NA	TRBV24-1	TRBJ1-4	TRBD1	CATSETGTGGGEKLFF	TGTGCCACCAGTGAAACCGGGACAGGGGGCGGTGAAAAACTGTTTTTT
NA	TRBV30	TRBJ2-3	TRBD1	CARTGASTDTQYF	TGTGCCCGGACAGGGGCGAGCACAGATACGCAGTATTTT
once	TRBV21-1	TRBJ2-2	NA	CASSKWGTGSTGELFF	NA
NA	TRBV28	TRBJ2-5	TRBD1	CASRAGTGVWETQYF	TGTGCCAGCAGGGCCGGGACAGGGGTATGGGAGACCCAGTACTTC
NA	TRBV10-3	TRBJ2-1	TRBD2	CAIRRGASGIDEQFF	TGTGCCATCAGGCGCGGCGCTAGCGGGATCGACGAGCAGTTCTTC
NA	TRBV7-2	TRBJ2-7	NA	CASSLAGANSYEQYF	TGTGCCAGCAGCTTAGCAGGGGCCAACTCCTACGAGCAGTACTTC
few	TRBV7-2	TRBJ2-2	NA	CASSTGSGGELFF	TGTGCCAGCAGCACAGGGAGCGGCGGGGAGCTGTTTTTT
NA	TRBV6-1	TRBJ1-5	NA	CASSEAWRTSNQPQHF	TGTGCCAGCAGTGAAGCCTGGAGGACTAGCAATCAGCCCCAGCATTTT
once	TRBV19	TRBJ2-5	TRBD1	CASSSAGPRGLETQYF	TGTGCCAGTAGCTCCGCGGGCCCCAGGGGGCTTGAGACCCAGTACTTC
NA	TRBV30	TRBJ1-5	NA	CAWSDSYNQPQHF	TGTGCCTGGAGCGACAGTTACAATCAGCCCCAGCATTTT
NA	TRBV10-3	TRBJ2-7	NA	CAIAGSPGELQYF	TGTGCCATCGCTGGGTCCCCAGGGGAGTTGCAGTACTTC
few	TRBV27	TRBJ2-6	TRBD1	CASGGTGSGANVLTF	TGTGCCAGCGGAGGGACAGGCTCTGGGGCCAACGTCCTGACTTTC
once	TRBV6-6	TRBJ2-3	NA	CASNQRHNTHTQYF	TGTGCCAGCAACCAAAGACATAACACACATACGCAGTATTTT
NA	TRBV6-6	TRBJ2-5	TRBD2	CASSPIAGETQYF	TGTGCCAGCAGTCCTATAGCGGGAGAGACCCAGTACTTC
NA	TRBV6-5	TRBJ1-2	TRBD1	CASSIGQGGGYTF	TGTGCCAGCAGTATAGGACAGGGAGGGGGCTACACCTTC
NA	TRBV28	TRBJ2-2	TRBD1	CASRRDRLGLGELFF	TGTGCCAGCAGAAGGGACAGATTGGGTCTAGGGGAGCTGTTTTTT
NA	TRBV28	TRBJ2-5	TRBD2	CASSSGTSSQETQYF	TGTGCCAGCAGTTCCGGGACTAGCAGCCAAGAGACCCAGTACTTC
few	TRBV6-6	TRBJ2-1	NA	CASSLRSSPYNEQFF	TGTGCCAGCAGCCTACGTTCCTCGCCCTACAATGAGCAGTTCTTC
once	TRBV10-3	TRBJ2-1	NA	CAISGGGGVRDEQFF	TGTGCCATCAGTGGAGGGGGAGGGGTAAGAGATGAGCAGTTCTTC
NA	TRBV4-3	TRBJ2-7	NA	CASSQDVGGYEQYF	TGCGCCAGCAGCCAAGACGTGGGAGGCTACGAGCAGTACTTC
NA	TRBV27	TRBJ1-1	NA	CASSPWQVVNTEAFF	TGTGCCAGCAGTCCGTGGCAGGTGGTGAACACTGAAGCTTTCTTT
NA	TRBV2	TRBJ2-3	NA	CASNLRGFPTDTQYF	TGTGCCAGCAACCTCAGGGGATTTCCCACAGATACGCAGTATTTT
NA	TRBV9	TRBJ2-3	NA	CASRGGLDTDTQYF	TGTGCCAGCAGGGGGGGGCTAGACACAGATACGCAGTATTTT
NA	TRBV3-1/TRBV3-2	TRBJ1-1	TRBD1	CASSQGDRGGITEAFF	TGTGCCAGCAGCCAAGGGGACAGGGGAGGTATCACTGAAGCTTTCTTT
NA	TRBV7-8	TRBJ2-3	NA	CASRDFSTSTDTQYF	TGTGCCAGCAGGGACTTTTCCACTAGCACAGATACGCAGTATTTT
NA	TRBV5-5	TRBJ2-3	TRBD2	CASSLDGRSTDTQYF	TGTGCCAGCAGCTTGGACGGGAGGAGCACAGATACGCAGTATTTT
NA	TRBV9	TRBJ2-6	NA	CASSVTGSGANVLTF	TGTGCCAGCAGCGTAACAGGTAGTGGGGCCAACGTCCTGACTTTC
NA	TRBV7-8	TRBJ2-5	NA	CASTLRVQGHSQQETQYF	TGTGCCAGCACCCTGCGAGTGCAGGGACACTCTCAACAAGAGACCCAGTACTTC
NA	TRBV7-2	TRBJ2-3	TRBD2	CASSPFLAGRLGDTQYF	TGTGCCAGCAGCCCCTTCTTAGCGGGTCGGTTGGGAGATACGCAGTATTTT
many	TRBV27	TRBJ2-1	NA	CASRPRRDFPNEQFF	TGTGCCAGCCGTCCACGACGGGACTTCCCCAATGAGCAGTTCTTC
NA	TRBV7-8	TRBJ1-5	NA	CASSPGTSGQPQHF	TGTGCCAGCAGCCCCGGGACATCGGGGCAGCCCCAGCATTTT
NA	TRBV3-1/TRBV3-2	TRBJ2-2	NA	CASSQGERESTGELFF	TGTGCCAGCAGCCAAGGTGAACGGGAGAGCACCGGGGAGCTGTTTTTT